Shown below are 19 T cell receptor beta chains from a single sample sequenced in a study of blood T cell repertoires in COVID-19. The data were produced by immunoSEQ multiplex PCR, yet TCRdb's version contains in-frame clones alone and is incomplete. The repertoire has around 310,000 clones, over 85% of them found once; the top ten carry over 8.5%. The material sequenced was PBMCs or T cells enriched from blood (not recorded which). The receptors here all came from a woman between 25 and 40 years old who had recovered from COVID-19.

CDR3 nucleotide sequence: TGCGCCAGCAGCTTACGGTTCGATAAACGGAACACTGAAGCTTTCTTT. It encodes CASSLRFDKRNTEAFF. V is TRBV5-1 and J is TRBJ1-1; D unresolved. This CDR3 has 16 amino acids. Germline CDR1 and CDR2: SGHRS and YFSETQ. Trimming left V 2 bases short and J 1 base short, with 15 bases between.

V gene TRBV7-6 combines with J gene TRBJ2-3, with 9 bases fitting TRBD2. The germline gives CDR1 SGHVS, CDR2 FNYEAQ. The CDR3 is made up of 15 amino acids. After removal of 4 bases from V and 7 bases from J, the junction contained 9 bases not matched to a gene. CDR3 loop: CASSSLAGSMYTQYF. The DNA of the CDR3 is TGTGCCAGCAGCTCTCTAGCGGGAAGCATGTATACGCAGTATTTT.

Here the CDR3 DNA reads TGTGCCAGCACCACAGGGGGAAAATCGTACGGCTACACCTTC. This codes for CASTTGGKSYGYTF. The V call is TRBV28, the J call TRBJ1-2; 8 nucleotides line up with TRBD1. Germline lookup yields CDR1 MDHEN and CDR2 SYDVKM. The CDR3 spans 14 residues. J was trimmed by 8 bases and V by 7 bases; bases with no gene match: 12.

The chain uses TRBV27 and TRBJ2-7, with 9 bases aligning to TRBD1. Per the germline V gene, CDR1 is MNHEY and CDR2 is SMNVEV (reference sequence). Trimming removed 3 bases from V and 6 bases from J; junction bases left unmatched: 12. The CDR3 length is 16 residues. The CDR3 coding sequence is TGTGCCAGCAGTTTTTTATTTGGGACAGGGATGCGCGAGCAGTACTTC. Protein: CASSFLFGTGMREQYF.

This chain connects TRBV29-1 to TRBJ2-1; 7 positions agree with TRBD2. This CDR3 contains 15 residues. Germline V lookup: CDR1 SQVTM, CDR2 ANQGSEA. The trim removed 6 bases at V and 7 bases at J, leaving 15 bases unmatched. The CDR3 is CSVGGLFETRNEQFF. The CDR3 nucleotides read TGCAGCGTGGGGGGGTTATTCGAGACGAGGAATGAGCAGTTCTTC.

This chain joins TRBV3-1 (or the pseudogene TRBV3-2) and TRBJ2-5; 12 bases are shared with TRBD2. After removal of 3 bases from V and 2 bases from J, the junction contained 4 bases not matched to a gene. This CDR3 has 16 residues. Germline lookup yields CDR1 LGHDT and CDR2 YNNKEL (reference sequence). CDR3 nucleotides: TGTGCCAGCAGCCAGGGACTAGCGGGTGAACAAGAGACCCAGTACTTC. Translating it yields CASSQGLAGEQETQYF.

The chain carries TRBV19 and TRBJ1-5, with D possibly matching TRBD1 (5 bases). The V gene lost 5 bases and the J gene lost 1 base, with 9 bases spanning the gap. The CDR3 has 14 amino acids. Germline V gene data show CDR1 as LNHDA and CDR2 as SQIVND (reference sequence). The DNA of the CDR3 is TGTGCCAGTAGTGTACAGGTGAGCAATCAGCCCCAGCATTTT. Its protein is CASSVQVSNQPQHF.

On this clone: The same CDR3 can be traced to other DNA sequences in this sample. The chain joins TRBV12-3 or TRBV12-4 to TRBJ1-1; D is ambiguous. The CDR3 consists of 13 residues. Trimming pared 3 bases from V and 1 base from J, leaving 6 bases between. CDR3 DNA: TGTGCCAGCAGTTTTCCCGGGAACACTGAAGCTTTCTTT. This sequence encodes CASSFPGNTEAFF.

This chain links TRBV19 with TRBJ2-5; 7 bases fit TRBD2. In germline, CDR1 is LNHDA, CDR2 SQIVND (reference sequence). The V segment lost 3 bases and the J segment 1 base; nucleotides outside the gene matches: 8. The CDR3 is 16 residues long. The CDR3 DNA sequence: TGTGCCAGTAGTATGGGGAGGGCCGCCTCCCAAGAGACCCAGTACTTC. Its protein is CASSMGRAASQETQYF. Combining the CDR3 with reference TRBV19 and TRBJ2-5 gives the whole variable domain DGGITQSPKYLFRKEGQNVTLSCEQNLNHDAMYWYRQDPGQGLRLIYYSQIVNDFQKGDIAEGYSVSREKKESFPLTVTSAQKNPTAFYLCASSMGRAASQETQYFGPGTRLLVL.

The chain joins TRBV29-1 to TRBJ1-2; D unclear. Trimming left V 4 bases short and J 7 bases short, with 19 bases between. CDR3 length equals 14 residues. Looked up from germline, CDR1 is SQVTM and CDR2 is ANQGSEA. CDR3 sequence reads: CSVGLLQSGAGYTF. The CDR3 DNA reads TGCAGCGTTGGACTTTTGCAGTCGGGAGCTGGCTACACCTTC. Complete variable domain (other parts from reference TRBV29-1 and TRBJ1-2): SAVISQKPSRDICQRGTSLTIQCQVDSQVTMMFWYRQQPGQSLTLIATANQGSEATYESGFVIDKFPISRPNLTFSTLTVSNMSPEDSSIYLCSVGLLQSGAGYTFGSGTRLTVV.

In its sample, this clone was seen once. The DNA for the CDR3 is TGTGCCAGCAGCTTAGGCAGGGTAGGGAACACCGGGGAGCTGTTTTTT. This sequence encodes CASSLGRVGNTGELFF. The chain uses TRBV11-2 and TRBJ2-2, with D perhaps TRBD1 (5 bases). This CDR3 has 16 residues. V lost 1 base and J 1 base, leaving 10 bases between the germline ends. Germline V gene data show CDR1 as SGHAT and CDR2 as FQNNGV.

The J gene is TRBJ2-7, the V gene TRBV6-5; 7 bases align to TRBD2. Trimming removed 6 bases from V and 3 bases from J; junction bases left unmatched: 5. CDR3 size: 13 residues. The germline V gene has CDR1 MNHEY and CDR2 SVGAGI. CDR3 amino acids: CASSLTSVYEQYF. In DNA form, the CDR3 reads TGTGCCAGCAGCCTTACTAGCGTCTACGAGCAGTACTTC.

As for this clone: This CDR3 is also generated by other DNA sequences in the sample. This chain joins TRBV25-1 and TRBJ1-2, with D possibly being TRBD1 (6 bases). V gave up 5 bases and J gave up 3 bases, with 13 bases separating them. Germline CDR1 and CDR2: MGHDK and SYGVNS. The CDR3 totals 14 residues. CDR3 coding DNA: TGTGCCAGCAGTAGGTCAGGGGTGGACTATGGCTACACCTTC. It encodes CASSRSGVDYGYTF.

The chain has TRBV28 and TRBJ1-5; 7 bases agree with TRBD1. Per the germline V gene, CDR1 is MDHEN and CDR2 is SYDVKM. With V trimmed by 6 bases and J by 0 bases, 11 bases remained unmatched. CDR3 length equals 17 residues. The CDR3 protein is CASRPGTAPVSNQPQHF. DNA for the CDR3: TGTGCCAGCAGGCCCGGGACAGCTCCCGTTAGCAATCAGCCCCAGCATTTT.

This CDR3 is CASSRTPALAATDTQYF. In DNA, the CDR3 is TGCGCCAGCAGCCGGACTCCCGCACTAGCGGCAACAGATACGCAGTATTTT. The chain is built from TRBV4-1 and TRBJ2-3; 8 bases are a match to TRBD2. Losses at the gene ends were 4 bases for V and 3 bases for J; bases not matched to a gene: 12. The germline gives CDR1 MGHRA, CDR2 YSYEKL. The CDR3 totals 17 residues.

The CDR3, as DNA: TGTGCCAGCAGCGTAAAGTCGAGCGGGGAGCTGTTTTTT. Its translation is CASSVKSSGELFF. This chain links TRBV9 with TRBJ2-2; no definite D call. V was shortened by 1 base and J by 7 bases, with 8 bases between the two germline ends. The CDR3 extends over 13 amino acids. Germline V gene lookup returns CDR1 SGDLS and CDR2 YYNGEE.

The chain has TRBV2 and TRBJ2-2; D possibly corresponds to TRBD2 (5 bases). This CDR3 contains 15 residues. Trimming removed 5 bases from V and 5 bases from J, with 15 bases in between. The germline V gene encodes CDR1 SNHLY and CDR2 FYNNEI. The CDR3 reads CASSTEAPGTGELFF. CDR3 in DNA: TGTGCCAGCAGTACGGAGGCCCCGGGAACCGGGGAGCTGTTTTTT.

The CDR3 DNA reads as TGTGCCAGCAGCTTTGGTAGGAACACCGGGGAGCTGTTTTTT. This encodes CASSFGRNTGELFF. The chain recombines TRBV7-2 with TRBJ2-2; no reliable D call. CDR1 and CDR2 from the germline V gene are SGHTA and FQGNSA. With 3 bases removed from V and 1 base from J, the gap between germline ends came to 6 bases. The CDR3 sequence is 14 residues long.

This clone was detected only once. V usage is TRBV6-6 and J usage is TRBJ2-3; 12 nucleotides match TRBD2. With 5 bases clipped from V and 4 bases from J, the junction kept 13 bases outside the gene matches. Germline CDR1 reads MNHNY; CDR2 reads SVGAGI (reference sequence). This CDR3 region has 18 residues. This chain's CDR3 is CASSPRTSGMLGADTQYF. CDR3 DNA sequence: TGTGCCAGCAGTCCTAGGACTAGCGGGATGTTAGGTGCAGATACGCAGTATTTT.